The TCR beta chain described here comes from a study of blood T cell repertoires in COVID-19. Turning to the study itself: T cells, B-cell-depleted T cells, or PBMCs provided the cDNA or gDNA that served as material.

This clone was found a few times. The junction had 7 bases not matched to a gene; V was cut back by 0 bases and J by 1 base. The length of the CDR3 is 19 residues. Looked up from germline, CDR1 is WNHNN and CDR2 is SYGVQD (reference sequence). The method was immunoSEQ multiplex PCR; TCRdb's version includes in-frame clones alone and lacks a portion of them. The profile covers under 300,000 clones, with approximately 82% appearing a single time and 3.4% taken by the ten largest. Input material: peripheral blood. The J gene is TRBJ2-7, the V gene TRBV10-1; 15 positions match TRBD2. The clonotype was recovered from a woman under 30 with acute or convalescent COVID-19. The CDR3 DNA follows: TGCGCCAGCAGTGAGTCTTTCGGACTAGCGGGAGGGAAATCCTACGAGCAGTACTTC. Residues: CASSESFGLAGGKSYEQYF.